This TCR beta chain appears in the sequencing data of a study of T cell clones after liver transplantation (dated by TCRdb to about 2019). For context, the study as a whole: Samples were obtained from ITN030ST, a randomized trial in which withdrawal of immunosuppression was attempted within 2 years of liver transplantation. Donor-reactive T cell clones were identified using TCRbeta sequencing after a pre-transplant mixed lymphocyte reaction and were then followed in post-transplant blood. Third party-reactive TCRbeta sequences were also identified from pre-transplant MLRs to serve as an antigen-independent comparator for donor-reactive sequences. Of the eight recipients, a few were HCV-positive, while the remaining recipients had been transplanted for non-autoimmune, non-viral indications. No induction therapy was given to the subjects, and standard immunosuppression was administered until randomization at 12-24 months post-transplant. Tolerance meant complete immunosuppression withdrawal for at least one year without liver enzymes rising beyond twice the upper limit of normal. Blood samples were collected pre-transplant, pre-randomization before withdrawal, and post-randomization after either full withdrawal or failed withdrawal. A cohort of 8 liver transplant recipients was studied, of whom 3 were classified as tolerant and 5 as non-tolerant.

Using immunoSEQ, frozen genomic DNA was subjected to high-throughput TCRbeta CDR3 sequencing, a process that included PCR amplification, mapping, bias correction and internal controls. In the authors' own workflow: Only productive rearrangements were retained, and each unique TCRbeta sequence was defined by its CDR3 nucleotide sequence together with its V and J gene. A sequence counted as donor-reactive only if the sequence showed at least 5-fold expansion in CFSE-low cells compared with unstimulated pre-transplant cells and had a frequency of at least 0.01%. To ensure at least 90% detection power, minimum frequency thresholds were set for each subject based on that subject's lowest-template unstimulated sample. Jensen-Shannon divergence between the top 1000 TCRbeta sequences after and before transplant was used to measure repertoire turnover. Changes in detection of donor-reactive sequences were tested with two-sided Fisher's exact tests. TCRdb stores this immuneACCESS table with in-frame sequences only. Part of the clones is absent; in the studies checked, under half of the shortfall reflects unresolved V genes, and no reason is known for the rest. The V and J calls and clone size were taken over from that table, and D and trimming were inferred from the DNA. The sample table contains 72,000 or so clones; only one count was recorded for 83% of them. The ten largest clonotypes hold 2.8% of the sample.

CDR1 and CDR2 (LGHNA, YSLEER) derive from the germline V gene. Germline trimming: 0 bases from V, 3 bases from J; junction bases outside gene matches: 6. Taken from cysteine to phenylalanine, the CDR3 has 17 residues. Only the CDR3 region is kept as DNA, spanning 51 bases read in frame from base 1. Thawed unstimulated PBMCs were stained for CD3, CD4 and CD8 and FACS-sorted into CD3+CD4+ and CD3+CD8+ populations. All 8 studied subjects were randomized to withdrawal of immunosuppression. The Qiagen DNeasy Blood and Tissue Kit was used for isolation of genomic DNA. Details on this clone: Its antigen specificity is not known. No much larger clonotype is one base removed from it; base qualities were not supplied.

The study at large found these results: Because of small, heterogeneous patient numbers and non-standardized post-transplant time points, the conclusions were only preliminary. Low numbers of available donor cells limited the measurable donor-reactive repertoire in a couple of subjects. Because no allograft tissue specimens were available, donor-reactive T cells may have migrated into the graft instead of being deleted. When repertoire turnover was taken into account, detection of donor-reactive sequences was significantly reduced in 7 of 8 subjects for CD4 and in 8 of 8 subjects for CD8. Donor-reactive sequences decreased more than third party-reactive sequences, which suggests partial antigen-specific deletion that was not related to withdrawal success. A significant post-transplant decrease in circulating donor-reactive CD4 TCRbeta sequences was observed in most of the 8 subjects, irrespective of tolerance or HCV status.

The source of this sequence is a human patient who received a liver transplant. Post transplant, some T cells may arise from the graft donor. The input for sequencing was CD4+ T cells from blood, taken at the 22-month timepoint. This chain joins TRBV4-3 to TRBJ2-7, with 12 bases matching TRBD2. The CDR3 protein sequence reads: CASSQERLAGVSYEQYF. The nucleotide sequence is TGCGCCAGCAGCCAAGAGAGACTAGCGGGAGTTAGCTACGAGCAGTACTTC.